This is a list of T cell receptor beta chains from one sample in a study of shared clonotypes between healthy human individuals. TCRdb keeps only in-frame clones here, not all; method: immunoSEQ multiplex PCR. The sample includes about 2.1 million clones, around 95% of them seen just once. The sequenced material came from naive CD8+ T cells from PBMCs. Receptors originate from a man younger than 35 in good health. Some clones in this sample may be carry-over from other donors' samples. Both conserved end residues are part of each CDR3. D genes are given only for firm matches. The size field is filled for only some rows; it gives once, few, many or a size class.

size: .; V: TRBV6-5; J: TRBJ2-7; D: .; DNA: TGTGCCAGCAGTTACTCGGGGCAGGGTTCCTACGAGCAGTACTTC; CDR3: CASSYSGQGSYEQYF
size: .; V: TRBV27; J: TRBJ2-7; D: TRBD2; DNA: TGTGCCAGCAGTTTAGGCCTAGCGGGGATCTACGAGCAGTACTTC; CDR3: CASSLGLAGIYEQYF
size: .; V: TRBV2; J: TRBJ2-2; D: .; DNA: TGTGCCAGCATGGATTTGACAAACACCGGGGAGCTGTTTTTT; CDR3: CASMDLTNTGELFF
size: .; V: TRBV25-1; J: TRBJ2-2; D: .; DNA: TGTGCCAGCAGTTGGGGAATTCGTGGCGGGGAGCTGTTTTTT; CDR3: CASSWGIRGGELFF
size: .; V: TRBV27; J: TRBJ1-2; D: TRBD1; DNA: TGTGCCAGCAGTGCCCCACCGGGACAGGGGGCTGGTGGCTACACCTTC; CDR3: CASSAPPGQGAGGYTF
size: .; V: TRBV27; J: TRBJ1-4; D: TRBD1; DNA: TGTGCCAGCAGAACCGGGACAGGGTCTGAAAAACTGTTTTTT; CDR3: CASRTGTGSEKLFF
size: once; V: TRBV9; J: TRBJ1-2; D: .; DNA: TGTGCCAGCAGCGTAGGGGGCGTTTATGGCTACACCTTC; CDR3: CASSVGGVYGYTF
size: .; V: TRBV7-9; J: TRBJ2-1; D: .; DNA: TGTGCCAGCAGCTCCTCTAGGGCTGAGCAGTTCTTC; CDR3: CASSSSRAEQFF
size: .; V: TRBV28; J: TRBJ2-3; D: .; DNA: TGTGCCAGCACCCAGGGGGGCACCCGCACAGATACGCAGTATTTT; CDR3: CASTQGGTRTDTQYF
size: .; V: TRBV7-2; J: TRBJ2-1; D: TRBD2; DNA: TGTGCCAGCAGCTCCCGACAGCGGGAGGGCCAAGGCTACAATGAGCAGTTCTTC; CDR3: CASSSRQREGQGYNEQFF
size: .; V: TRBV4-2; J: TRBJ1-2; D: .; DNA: TGTGCCAGCAGCCAAGGAGGGCCCTATGGCTACACCTTC; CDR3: CASSQGGPYGYTF
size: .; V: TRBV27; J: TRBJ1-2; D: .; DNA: TGTGCCAGCAGTTTATCGTCCAGTACTAAAAACTATGGCTACACCTTC; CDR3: CASSLSSSTKNYGYTF
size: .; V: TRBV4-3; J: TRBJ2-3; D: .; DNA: TGCGCCAGCAGCCAAACTAGAAGGCTGGGAGATACGCAGTATTTT; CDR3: CASSQTRRLGDTQYF
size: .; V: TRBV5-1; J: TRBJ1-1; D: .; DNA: TGCGCCAGCAGCTTGGGGCCGGGTGCGGGGACTGAAGCTTTCTTT; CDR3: CASSLGPGAGTEAFF
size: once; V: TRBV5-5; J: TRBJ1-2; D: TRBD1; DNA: TGTGCCAGCAGCGGTGGGACAGGGGGCGCGTATGGCTACACCTTC; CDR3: CASSGGTGGAYGYTF
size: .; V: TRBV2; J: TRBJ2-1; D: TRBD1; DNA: TGTGCCAGCAGTCCGGGACAGGGGGTATACAATGAGCAGTTCTTC; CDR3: CASSPGQGVYNEQFF
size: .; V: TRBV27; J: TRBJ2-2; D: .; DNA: TGTGCCAGCAGCTTCGGCCTAAACACCGGGGAGCTGTTTTTT; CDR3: CASSFGLNTGELFF
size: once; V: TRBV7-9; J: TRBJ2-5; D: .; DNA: TGTGCCAGCAGCCCACAGGGTACAGAGACCCAGTACTTC; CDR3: CASSPQGTETQYF
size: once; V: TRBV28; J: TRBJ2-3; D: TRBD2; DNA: TGTGCCAGCAGTACGCCTTTTGAGCGGGAGGAAATGTTAAGCACAGATACGCAGTATTTT; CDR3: CASSTPFEREEMLSTDTQYF
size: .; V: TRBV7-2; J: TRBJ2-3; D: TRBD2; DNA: TGTGCCAGCAGCCGGACTAGCGGGAAAGGAGATACGCAGTATTTT; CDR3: CASSRTSGKGDTQYF
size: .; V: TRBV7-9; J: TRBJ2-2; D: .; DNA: TGTGCCAGCAGCTTTCCCCCCGGACGGCCGAACACCGGGGAGCTGTTTTTT; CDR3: CASSFPPGRPNTGELFF
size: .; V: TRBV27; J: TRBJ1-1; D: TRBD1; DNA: TGTGCCAGCAGTGTCCGGGACAGTCGCACTGAAGCTTTCTTT; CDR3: CASSVRDSRTEAFF
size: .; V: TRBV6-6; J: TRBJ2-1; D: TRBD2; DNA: TGTGCCAGCAGTTACTCGCAAGCGGGAGAAGGCAATGAGCAGTTCTTC; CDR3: CASSYSQAGEGNEQFF
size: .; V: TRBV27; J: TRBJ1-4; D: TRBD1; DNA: TGTGCCAGCAGTTTCGGACCGGGACAGGGTGGTGAAAAACTGTTTTTT; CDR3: CASSFGPGQGGEKLFF
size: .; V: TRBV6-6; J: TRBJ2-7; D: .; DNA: TGTGCCAGCAGCTGGGGGTACGAGCAGTACTTC; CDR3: CASSWGYEQYF
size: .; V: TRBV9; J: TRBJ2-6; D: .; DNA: TGTGCCAGCAGCGTAGATCCGGGAGCCTCTGGGGCCAACGTCCTGACTTTC; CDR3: CASSVDPGASGANVLTF
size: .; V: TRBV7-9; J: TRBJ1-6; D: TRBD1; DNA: TGTGCCAGCAGCTCGCCTGGGGGGACAGGGTTTTCACCCCTCCACTTT; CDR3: CASSSPGGTGFSPLHF
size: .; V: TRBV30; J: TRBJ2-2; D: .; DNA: TGTGCCTGGAGTGCAACAGGGCCCGGGGAGCTGTTTTTT; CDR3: CAWSATGPGELFF
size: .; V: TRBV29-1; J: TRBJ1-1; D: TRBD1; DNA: TGCAGCGCTGCCCGGGACAGGGGTCCCCCGAACACTGAAGCTTTCTTT; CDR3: CSAARDRGPPNTEAFF
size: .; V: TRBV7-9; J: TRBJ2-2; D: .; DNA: TGTGCCAGCAGCTTAGGTATAACCGGGGAGCTGTTTTTT; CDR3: CASSLGITGELFF
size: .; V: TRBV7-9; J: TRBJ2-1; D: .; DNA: TGTGCCAGCAGGGAGGTGAATGAGCAGTTCTTC; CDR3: CASREVNEQFF
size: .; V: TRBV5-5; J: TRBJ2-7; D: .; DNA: TGTGCCAGCAGCTTGGTCGGGGGACCCTACGAGCAGTACTTC; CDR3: CASSLVGGPYEQYF
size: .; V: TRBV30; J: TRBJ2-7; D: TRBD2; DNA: TGTGCCTGGAGTGTACCCCCCCGCGACACTAGCGGGAACTACGAGCAGTACTTC; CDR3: CAWSVPPRDTSGNYEQYF
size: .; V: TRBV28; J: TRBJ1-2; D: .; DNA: TGTGCCAGCACCTTTGGAGATTCTTTCAGGGATGGCTACACCTTC; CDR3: CASTFGDSFRDGYTF
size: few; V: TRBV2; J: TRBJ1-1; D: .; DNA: TGTGCCAGCAGTGAGCATGAAGCTTTCTTT; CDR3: CASSEHEAFF
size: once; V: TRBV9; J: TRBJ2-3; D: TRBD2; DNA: TGTGCCAGCAGCGTAGCGACTAGCGGGGGCACAGATACGCAGTATTTT; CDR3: CASSVATSGGTDTQYF
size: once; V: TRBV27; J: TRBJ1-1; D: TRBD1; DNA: TGTGCCTCACGACAGGGGCCTTACACTGAAGCTTTCTTT; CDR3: CASRQGPYTEAFF
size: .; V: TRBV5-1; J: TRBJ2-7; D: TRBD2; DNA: TGCGCCAGCAGCACTATAAATTTAACGCTTGGTCTAGCGGGAGTCTACGAGCAGTACTTC; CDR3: CASSTINLTLGLAGVYEQYF
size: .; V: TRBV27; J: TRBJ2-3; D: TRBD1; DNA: TGTGCCAGCGCTCAGGGGACAGGGCTTACAGATACGCAGTATTTT; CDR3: CASAQGTGLTDTQYF
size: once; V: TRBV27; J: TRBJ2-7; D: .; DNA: TGTGCCAGCAGTTTGACGGTACGTTCCTACGAGCAGTACTTC; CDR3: CASSLTVRSYEQYF
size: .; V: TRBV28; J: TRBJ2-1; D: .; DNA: TGTGCCAGCAGTTTAGTAGCGGAGGATTTGGGTAATGAGCAGTTCTTC; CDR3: CASSLVAEDLGNEQFF
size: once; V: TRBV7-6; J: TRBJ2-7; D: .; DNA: TGTGCCAGCACAACCCAGACTAGTCGCGACGAGCAGTACTTC; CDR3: CASTTQTSRDEQYF
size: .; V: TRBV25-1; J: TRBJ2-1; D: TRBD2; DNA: TGTGCCAGCAGTGACACGACTAGCGGAGCGTACAATGAGCAGTTCTTC; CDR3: CASSDTTSGAYNEQFF
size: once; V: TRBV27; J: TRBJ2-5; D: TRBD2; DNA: TGTGCCAGCAGTGCAGGTGGGACTAGCGACCAAGAGACCCAGTACTTC; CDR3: CASSAGGTSDQETQYF
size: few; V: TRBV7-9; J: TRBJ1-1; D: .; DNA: TGTGCCAGCAGCCTGGACCCCTACACTGAAGCTTTCTTT; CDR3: CASSLDPYTEAFF
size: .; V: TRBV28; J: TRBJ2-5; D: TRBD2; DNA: TGTGCCAGCAGGCGCGACGGGGGGCAAGAGACCCAGTACTTC; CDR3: CASRRDGGQETQYF
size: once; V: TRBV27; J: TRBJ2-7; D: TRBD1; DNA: TGTGCCAGCAGGGGGACAGGGGTACTCTACGAGCAGTACTTC; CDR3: CASRGTGVLYEQYF
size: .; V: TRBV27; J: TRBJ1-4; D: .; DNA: TGTGCCAGCAGAGGGGGGTGGAATGAAAAACTGTTTTTT; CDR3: CASRGGWNEKLFF
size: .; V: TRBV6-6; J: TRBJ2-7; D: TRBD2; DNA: TGTGCCAGAGGGAAAGGGACTAGCGAGACCTACGAGCAGTACTTC; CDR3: CARGKGTSETYEQYF
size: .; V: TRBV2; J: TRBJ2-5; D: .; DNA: TGTGCCAGCAGTGAAGCAAGGCTAGAGGCAGAGACCCAGTACTTC; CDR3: CASSEARLEAETQYF
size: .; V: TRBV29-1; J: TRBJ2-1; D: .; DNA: TGCAGCGCCCGGGGGTGGACAGCCTCAAATGAGCAGTTCTTC; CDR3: CSARGWTASNEQFF
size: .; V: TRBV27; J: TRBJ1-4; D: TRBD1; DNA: TGTGCCAGCAGTTTGGATGGGACAGTTGCAACTAATGAAAAACTGTTTTTT; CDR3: CASSLDGTVATNEKLFF
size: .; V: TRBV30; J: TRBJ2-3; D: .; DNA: TGTGCCTGGAGTAAGAACAGAGCAGATACGCAGTATTTT; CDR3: CAWSKNRADTQYF
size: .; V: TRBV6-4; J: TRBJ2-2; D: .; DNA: TGTGCCAGCAGTGACTCGCGGATTAGGGGAAAGGGGACGAACACCGGGGAGCTGTTTTTT; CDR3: CASSDSRIRGKGTNTGELFF
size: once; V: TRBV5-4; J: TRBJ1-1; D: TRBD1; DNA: TGTGCCAGCAGCGTCCCCGGGACAGGGGAAAACACTGAAGCTTTCTTT; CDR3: CASSVPGTGENTEAFF